The T cell receptor beta chain under discussion was sequenced for a study of T cells in Graves' hyperthyroidism and ophthalmopathy. In its sample, this clonotype was seen many times. The TCR beta CDR3 regions underwent amplification using RNA transcripts as the source. The primer set for the first-round RT-PCR of the TCR CDR3 was HTBI. TCRdb recomputed calls from the multiplex PCR reads with MiXCR, one row per CDR3 protein. Among 250,000 to 300,000 distinct CDR3 sequences listed, about 14% were seen once. The length of the CDR3 is 14 residues. With 7 bases clipped from V and 6 bases from J, the junction kept 2 bases outside the gene matches. Germline assignment: CDR1 SEHNR and CDR2 FQNEAQ (reference sequence).

The V call is TRBV7-9, the J call TRBJ1-6; 11 bases agree with TRBD1. The sequence was collected from a woman under 40 with Graves' hyperthyroidism that later progressed to Graves' ophthalmopathy. Sequenced input: blood. CDR3 loop: CASNGQGANSPLHF. The CDR3 DNA sequence: TGTGCCAGCAACGGACAGGGGGCTAATTCACCCCTCCACTTT.